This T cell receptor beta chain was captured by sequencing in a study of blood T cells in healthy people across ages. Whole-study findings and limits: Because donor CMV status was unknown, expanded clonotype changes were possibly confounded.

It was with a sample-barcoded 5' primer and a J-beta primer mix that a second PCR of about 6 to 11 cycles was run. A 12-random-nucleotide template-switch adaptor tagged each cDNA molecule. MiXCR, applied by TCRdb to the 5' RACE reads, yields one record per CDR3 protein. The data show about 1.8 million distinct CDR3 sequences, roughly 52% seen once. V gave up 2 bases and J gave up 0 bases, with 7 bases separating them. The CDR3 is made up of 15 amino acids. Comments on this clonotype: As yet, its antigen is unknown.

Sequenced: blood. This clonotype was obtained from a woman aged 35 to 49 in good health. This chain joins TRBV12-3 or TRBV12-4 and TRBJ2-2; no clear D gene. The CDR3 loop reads CASSLLGPNTGELFF. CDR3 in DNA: TGTGCCAGCAGTTTACTAGGCCCGAACACCGGGGAGCTGTTTTTT.